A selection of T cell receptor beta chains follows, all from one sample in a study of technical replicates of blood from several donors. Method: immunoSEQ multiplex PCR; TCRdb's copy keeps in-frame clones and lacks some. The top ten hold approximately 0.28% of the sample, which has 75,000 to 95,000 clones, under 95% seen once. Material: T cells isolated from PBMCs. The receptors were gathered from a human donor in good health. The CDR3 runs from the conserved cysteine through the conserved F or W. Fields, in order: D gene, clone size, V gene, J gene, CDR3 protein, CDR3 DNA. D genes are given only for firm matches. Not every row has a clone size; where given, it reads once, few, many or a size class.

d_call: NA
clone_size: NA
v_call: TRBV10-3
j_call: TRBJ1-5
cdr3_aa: CAIGAVAGSNQPQHF
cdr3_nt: TGTGCCATCGGGGCAGTGGCAGGCAGCAATCAGCCCCAGCATTTT

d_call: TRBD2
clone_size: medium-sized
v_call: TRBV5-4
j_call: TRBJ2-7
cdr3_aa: CASSLGSGGAYEQYF
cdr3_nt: TGTGCCAGCAGCTTGGGAAGCGGGGGGGCCTACGAGCAGTACTTC

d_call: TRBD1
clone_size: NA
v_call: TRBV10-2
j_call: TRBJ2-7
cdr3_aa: CATGGPGGEQYF
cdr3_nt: TGCGCCACAGGGGGTCCGGGCGGTGAGCAGTACTTC

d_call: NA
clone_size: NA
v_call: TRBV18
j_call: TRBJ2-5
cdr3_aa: CASSPRSQEGQETQYF
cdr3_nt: TGTGCCAGCTCACCAAGGAGCCAGGAGGGACAAGAGACCCAGTACTTC

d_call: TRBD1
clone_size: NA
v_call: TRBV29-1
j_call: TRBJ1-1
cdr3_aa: CSVQTGLEAFF
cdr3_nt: TGCAGCGTTCAGACAGGGCTAGAAGCTTTCTTT

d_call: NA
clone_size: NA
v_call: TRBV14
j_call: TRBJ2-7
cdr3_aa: CASSSRDFSYEQYF
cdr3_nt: TGTGCCAGCAGCTCAAGGGACTTCTCCTACGAGCAGTACTTC

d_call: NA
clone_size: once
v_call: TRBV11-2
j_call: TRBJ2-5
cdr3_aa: CASSRRIQETQYF
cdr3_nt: TGTGCCAGCAGCCGGAGGATTCAAGAGACCCAGTACTTC

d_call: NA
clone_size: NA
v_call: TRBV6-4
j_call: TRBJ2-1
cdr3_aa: CASSLWGGWDEQFF
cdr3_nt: TGTGCCAGCAGTCTGTGGGGGGGCTGGGATGAGCAGTTCTTC

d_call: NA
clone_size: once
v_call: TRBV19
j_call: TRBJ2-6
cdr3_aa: CASRHGPGANVLTF
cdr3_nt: TGTGCCAGTAGGCACGGTCCTGGGGCCAACGTCCTGACTTTC

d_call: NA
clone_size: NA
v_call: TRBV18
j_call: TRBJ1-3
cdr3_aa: CASSPYSADSGNTIYF
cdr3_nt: TGTGCCAGCTCACCATACAGTGCTGACTCTGGAAACACCATATATTTT

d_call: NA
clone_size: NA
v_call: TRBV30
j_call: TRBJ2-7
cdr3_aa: CAWSPTGEQYF
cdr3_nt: TGTGCCTGGAGTCCCACGGGCGAGCAGTACTTC

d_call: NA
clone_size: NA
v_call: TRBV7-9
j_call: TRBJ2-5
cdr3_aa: CASSPRETQYF
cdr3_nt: TGTGCCAGCAGCCCGAGGGAGACCCAGTACTTC

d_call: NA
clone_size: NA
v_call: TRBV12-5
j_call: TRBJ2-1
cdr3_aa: CASGSRGYEQFF
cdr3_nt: TGTGCTAGTGGGTCAAGGGGTTATGAGCAGTTCTTC

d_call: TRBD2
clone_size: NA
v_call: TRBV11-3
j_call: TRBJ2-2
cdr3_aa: CASSLGGLAGETGELFF
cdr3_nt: TGTGCCAGCAGCTTAGGCGGACTAGCGGGAGAAACCGGGGAGCTGTTTTTT

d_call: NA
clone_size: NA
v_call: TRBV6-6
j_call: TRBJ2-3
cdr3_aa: CASSYSTGRTDTQYF
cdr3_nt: TGTGCCAGCAGTTACTCGACGGGTCGCACAGATACGCAGTATTTT

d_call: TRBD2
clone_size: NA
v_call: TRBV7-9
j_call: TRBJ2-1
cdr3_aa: CASSSTFRTSRNEQFF
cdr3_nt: TGTGCCAGCAGCTCTACTTTTCGGACTAGCAGAAATGAGCAGTTCTTC

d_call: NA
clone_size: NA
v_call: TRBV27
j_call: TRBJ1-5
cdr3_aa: CASSLSAGSYSNQPQHF
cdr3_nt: TGTGCCAGCAGTTTATCGGCAGGAAGTTATAGCAATCAGCCCCAGCATTTT

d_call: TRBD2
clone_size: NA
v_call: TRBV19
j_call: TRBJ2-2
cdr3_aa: CASSIGLAGTGELFF
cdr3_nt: TGTGCCAGTAGTATAGGGCTAGCGGGGACCGGGGAGCTGTTTTTT

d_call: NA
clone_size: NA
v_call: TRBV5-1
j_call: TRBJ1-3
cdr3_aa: CASSARGRSGNTIYF
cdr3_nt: TGCGCCAGCAGCGCCCGAGGCCGCTCTGGAAACACCATATATTTT

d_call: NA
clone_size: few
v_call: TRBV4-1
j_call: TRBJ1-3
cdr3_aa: CASSQDPGWGNTIYF
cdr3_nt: TGCGCCAGCAGCCAAGATCCCGGGTGGGGAAACACCATATATTTT

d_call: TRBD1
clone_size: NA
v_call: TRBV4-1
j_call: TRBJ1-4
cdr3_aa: CASSPYPSTGRGVSSEKLFF
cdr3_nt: TGCGCCAGCAGCCCCTACCCCTCGACAGGGCGCGGGGTAAGTTCTGAAAAACTGTTTTTT

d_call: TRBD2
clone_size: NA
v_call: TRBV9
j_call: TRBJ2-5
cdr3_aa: CASSVGIPGLAGRETQYF
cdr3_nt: TGTGCCAGCAGCGTAGGAATCCCTGGGCTAGCGGGAAGGGAGACCCAGTACTTC

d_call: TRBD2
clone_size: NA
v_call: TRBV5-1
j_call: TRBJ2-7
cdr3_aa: CASSRTSGSINEQYF
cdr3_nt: TGCGCCAGCAGCCGGACTAGCGGGAGCATCAACGAGCAGTACTTC

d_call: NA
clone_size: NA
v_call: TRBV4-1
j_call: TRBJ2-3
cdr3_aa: CASSQVGLRTDTQYF
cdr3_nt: TGCGCCAGCAGCCAAGTGGGCCTTCGCACAGATACGCAGTATTTT

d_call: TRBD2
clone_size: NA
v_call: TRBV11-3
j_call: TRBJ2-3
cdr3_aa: CASSRTSGGPDTQYF
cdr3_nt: TGTGCCAGCAGTAGAACTAGCGGGGGCCCAGATACGCAGTATTTT

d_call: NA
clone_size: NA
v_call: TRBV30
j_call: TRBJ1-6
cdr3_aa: CAWSVMGPYNSPLHF
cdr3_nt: TGTGCCTGGAGTGTAATGGGGCCCTATAATTCACCCCTCCACTTT

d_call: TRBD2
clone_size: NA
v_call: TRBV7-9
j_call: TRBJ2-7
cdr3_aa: CASSLIGLGRGVLNEQYF
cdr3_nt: TGTGCCAGCAGCTTAATAGGGCTAGGGCGGGGGGTGCTCAACGAGCAGTACTTC

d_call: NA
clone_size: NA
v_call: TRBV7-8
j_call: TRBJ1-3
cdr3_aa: CASSWEGTGNTIYF
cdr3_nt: TGTGCCAGCAGCTGGGAGGGGACTGGAAACACCATATATTTT

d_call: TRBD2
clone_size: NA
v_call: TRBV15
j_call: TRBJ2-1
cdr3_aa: CATSRDRGLAGGFNEQFF
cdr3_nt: TGTGCCACCAGCAGAGATCGGGGCCTAGCGGGGGGGTTCAATGAGCAGTTCTTC

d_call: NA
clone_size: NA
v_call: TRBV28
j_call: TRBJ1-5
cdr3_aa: CASSSPGQPDHSQHF
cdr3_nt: TGTGCCAGCAGTTCCCCTGGACAGCCTGATCATTCCCAGCATTTT

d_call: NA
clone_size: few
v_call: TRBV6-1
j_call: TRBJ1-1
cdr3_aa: CASSGEVLNPEAFF
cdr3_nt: TGTGCCAGCAGTGGCGAGGTGCTCAATCCTGAAGCTTTCTTT

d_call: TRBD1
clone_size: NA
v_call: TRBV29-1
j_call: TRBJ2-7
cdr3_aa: CSVHTGTGFSYEQYF
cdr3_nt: TGCAGCGTTCATACCGGGACAGGCTTTTCCTACGAGCAGTACTTC

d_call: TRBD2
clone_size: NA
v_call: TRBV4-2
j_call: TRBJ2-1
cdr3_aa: CASSSNVGGPDEQFF
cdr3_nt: TGTGCCAGCAGCTCAAATGTGGGAGGGCCGGATGAGCAGTTCTTC

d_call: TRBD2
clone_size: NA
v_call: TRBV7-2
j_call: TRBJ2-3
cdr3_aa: CASSPFGSSGLTDTQYF
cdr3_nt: TGTGCCAGCAGCCCCTTCGGATCTAGCGGACTCACAGATACGCAGTATTTT

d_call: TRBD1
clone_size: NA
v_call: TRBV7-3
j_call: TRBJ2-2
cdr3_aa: CASSSQTGPTGELFF
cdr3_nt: TGTGCCAGCAGCTCCCAGACAGGGCCCACCGGGGAGCTGTTTTTT

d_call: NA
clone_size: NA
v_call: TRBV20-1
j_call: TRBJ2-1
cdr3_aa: CSAYKNEQFF
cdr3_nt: TGCAGTGCTTACAAGAATGAGCAGTTCTTC

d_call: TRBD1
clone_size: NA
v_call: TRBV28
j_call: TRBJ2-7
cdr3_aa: CASNHRGEKYF
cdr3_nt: TGTGCCAGCAACCACAGGGGGGAAAAGTACTTC

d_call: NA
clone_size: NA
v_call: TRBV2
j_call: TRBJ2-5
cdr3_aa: CASSSTGSQETQYF
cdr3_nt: TGTGCCAGCAGTTCAACAGGGTCCCAAGAGACCCAGTACTTC

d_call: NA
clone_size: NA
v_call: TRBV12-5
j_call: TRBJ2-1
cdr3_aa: CASGLVLGGLNNEQFF
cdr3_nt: TGTGCTAGTGGTTTGGTACTTGGCGGACTCAACAATGAGCAGTTCTTC

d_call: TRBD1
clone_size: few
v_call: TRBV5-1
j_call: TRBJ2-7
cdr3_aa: CASRDSSSYEQYF
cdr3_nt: TGCGCCAGCCGGGACAGCAGCTCCTACGAGCAGTACTTC

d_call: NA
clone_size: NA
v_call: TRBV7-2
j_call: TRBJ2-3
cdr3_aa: CASSLRRSTDTQYF
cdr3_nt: TGTGCCAGCAGCTTACGGCGGAGCACAGATACGCAGTATTTT

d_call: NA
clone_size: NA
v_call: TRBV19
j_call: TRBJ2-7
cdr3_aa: CASSIGRSPRYEQYF
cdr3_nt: TGTGCCAGTAGTATAGGGAGGAGTCCTCGCTACGAGCAGTACTTC

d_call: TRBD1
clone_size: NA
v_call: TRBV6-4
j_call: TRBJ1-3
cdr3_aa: CASSDPPGRGRYTIYF
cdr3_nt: TGTGCCAGCAGTGACCCTCCCGGTAGGGGGCGTTACACCATATATTTT

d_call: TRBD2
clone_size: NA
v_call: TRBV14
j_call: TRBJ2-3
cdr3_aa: CASSQAPGTGTSGRAGTDTQYF
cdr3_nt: TGTGCCAGCAGCCAAGCCCCAGGCACCGGGACTAGCGGGAGGGCGGGCACAGATACGCAGTATTTT

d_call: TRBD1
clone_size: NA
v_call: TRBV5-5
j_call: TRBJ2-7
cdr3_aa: CASSFGGTGVEQYF
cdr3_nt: TGTGCCAGCAGCTTTGGAGGGACAGGAGTAGAGCAGTACTTC

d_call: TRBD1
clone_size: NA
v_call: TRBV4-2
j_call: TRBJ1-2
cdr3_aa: CASSQARTGGNYGYTF
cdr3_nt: TGTGCCAGCAGCCAAGCCCGGACAGGGGGTAACTATGGCTACACCTTC

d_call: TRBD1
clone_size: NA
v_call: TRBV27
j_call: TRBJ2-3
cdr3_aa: CASSTRDRSFGEDTQYF
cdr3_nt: TGTGCCAGCAGTACCCGGGACAGGTCGTTTGGTGAAGATACGCAGTATTTT

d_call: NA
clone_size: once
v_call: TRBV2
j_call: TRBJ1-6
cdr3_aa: CASSEALLRQDPSPLHF
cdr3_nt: TGTGCCAGCAGTGAAGCGCTTCTAAGACAGGACCCATCACCCCTCCACTTT

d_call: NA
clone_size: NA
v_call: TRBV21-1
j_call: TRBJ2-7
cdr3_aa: CASSKGARGYEQYF
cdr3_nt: TGTGCCAGCAGCAAAGGGGCCAGGGGGTACGAGCAGTACTTC

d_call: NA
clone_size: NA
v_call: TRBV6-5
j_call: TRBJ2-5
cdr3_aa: CASRRQETQYF
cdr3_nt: TGTGCCAGCAGGCGACAAGAGACCCAGTACTTC

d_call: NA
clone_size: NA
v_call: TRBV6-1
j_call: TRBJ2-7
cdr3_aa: CASSEYWSSYEQYF
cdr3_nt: TGTGCCAGCAGTGAATACTGGTCCTCCTACGAGCAGTACTTC